This TCR beta chain comes out of a study of Tregs in tolerant kidney transplant recipients. General study points: Tolerant patients' donor-specific Tregs expanded beyond overall Tregs, suggesting antigen-driven growth.

Method: immunoSEQ multiplex PCR; TCRdb's copy keeps in-frame clones and lacks some. This sample's table has about 31,000 clones. Related graft donors supplied nonmyeloablative bone marrow transplants, and mixed chimerism was transient. Unstimulated Tregs (CD4+CD25+CD127-) and CD4+CD25- non-Tregs were sorted from PBMCs. As to this clone: The antigen remains unidentified. The sequence runs out 3 residues before the end of the CDR3; the remainder is reconstructed from the germline J gene.

Germline V gene sequence: CDR1 LNHDA, CDR2 SQIVND (reference sequence). CDR3 length equals 12 residues. V and J are TRBV19 and TRBJ1-1; 7 positions agree with TRBD1. This specimen was CD4+ T cells from blood (PBMCs), taken 24 months after the transplant. The sequence was obtained from a human patient who received a combined kidney and bone marrow transplant. Some T cells may possibly be graft donor cells. CDR3 amino acids: CASSRRTGWAFF. Incomplete CDR3 DNA: TGTGCCAGTAGCCGTAGGACAGGTTGG.